These T cell receptor beta chains were read from a single sample in a study of blood T cell repertoires in COVID-19. Method: immunoSEQ multiplex PCR; TCRdb's copy keeps in-frame clones and lacks some. In the table there are 67,000 or so clones, roughly 86% of which are singletons. Sequenced material: peripheral blood. The receptors come from a woman in her seventies with acute or convalescent COVID-19. Both conserved end residues are part of each CDR3. Some rows mark clone size as missing; the rest say once, few, many or name a class of expanded clone.

CDR3 length	clone size	V gene	CDR3 protein
14	NA	TRBV19	CAPGGREGNEKLFF
15	NA	TRBV13	CASSYTGRVNTEAFF
15	NA	TRBV29-1	CSVDKARGNTGELFF
14	NA	TRBV20-1	CSASSGPPFYEQYF
15	NA	TRBV30	CAWSPWGGGGYGYTF
15	NA	TRBV5-6	CASSTPGQGAEGYTF
14	NA	TRBV6-5	CASSSLGLDQPQHF
14	NA	TRBV5-6	CASSPRTGNEKLFF
13	NA	TRBV29-1	CSIQGPVNTEAFF
15	once	TRBV28	CASSNGGQGVKGYTF
16	NA	TRBV6-1	CASSARTSGSGDEQFF
19	NA	TRBV15	CATSREGTGGPLSTDTQYF
13	few	TRBV28	CASSSRFTDTQYF
14	NA	TRBV19	CASSIKTGYNEQFF
16	NA	TRBV6-5	CASSYSGPRDSGELFF
14	NA	TRBV4-2	CASSQDAGNQPQHF
11	NA	TRBV20-1	CSATRQETQYF
14	few	TRBV30	CAWSRTGSSYGYTF
13	many	TRBV12-3/TRBV12-4	CASRGTNSYEQYF
13	NA	TRBV6-5	CASQTGGNQPQHF
15	NA	TRBV7-2	CASLPRGGSTDTQYF
16	once	TRBV27	CASSLFGTGTDQPQHF
16	NA	TRBV4-2	CASSQDSGTGTYGYTF
18	NA	TRBV5-6	CASSLYPPAGPSNYGYTF
15	NA	TRBV5-1	CASSPEGQSTDTQYF
13	NA	TRBV7-9	CASSLVGQGQAFF
14	NA	TRBV6-6	CASSQGNVGYEQYF
13	NA	TRBV2	CASSTGVGSPLHF
14	few	TRBV27	CASSLAGGYNEQFF
12	NA	TRBV27	CASSPQGYEQYF
14	few	TRBV10-3	CATQGYIDGGELFF
15	NA	TRBV29-1	CSVRKGQGAIDTQYF
14	NA	TRBV6-5	CASSSTGVDEKLFF
13	few	TRBV27	CASSLKQKYEQYF
15	NA	TRBV10-3	CAISGGVAGANVLTF
16	few	TRBV3-1/TRBV3-2	CASSQVIGTGDEKLFF
18	once	TRBV27	CASSLSGTGRSGANVLTF
15	once	TRBV5-8	CASSLLGTSPNVLTF
17	once	TRBV30	CAWSLTGTGMSNQPQHF
19	NA	TRBV4-1	CASSQVFGTRAGRGHEQYF
15	NA	TRBV3-1/TRBV3-2	CASSQAGGPTDTQYF
13	NA	TRBV7-3	CASSKTTGNEQFF
16	NA	TRBV24-1	CATSDPRTDGTDTQYF
20	NA	TRBV5-1	CASSDSLAGTEISGANVLTF
14	NA	TRBV6-2/TRBV6-3	CASSYAGSLNEQFF
15	NA	TRBV28	CASIPSGIGTDTQYF
12	NA	TRBV30	CAWREAGRTQYF
13	NA	TRBV27	CASSPIGGYGYTF
11	few	TRBV2	CASSEQGRAYF
16	NA	TRBV28	CASSFEMLRMNTEAFF
15	NA	TRBV19	CASSIGDRASYGYTF
16	NA	TRBV9	CASSVLQGDANYGYTF
11	NA	TRBV29-1	CSVGTGTEAFF
14	NA	TRBV23-1	CASSIGDLRGEAFF
15	NA	TRBV7-3	CASSAHRGSNNEQFF
16	NA	TRBV7-2	CASSLGLQGLGNTIYF
13	NA	TRBV3-1/TRBV3-2	CASEPSGPETQYF
14	NA	TRBV18	CASSRIQVQETQYF